This T cell receptor beta chain was captured by sequencing in a study of blood T cell repertoires in COVID-19. Trimming cost V 5 bases and J 0 bases, with 13 bases left between them. The CDR3 covers 15 residues. Germline CDR1 reads LNHDA; CDR2 reads SQIVND (reference sequence). Authors' analysis steps: The authors estimated nucleated cell counts from reference gene primer amplification. Data came from immunoSEQ multiplex PCR; TCRdb stores just in-frame clones and leaves some out. V and J calls plus clone size are reproduced from that table; the DNA served to infer D and trimming. The sample lists about 63,000 clones; under 90% were seen once.

The sequencing sample was made of peripheral blood. The origin of this receptor is a human donor in a cohort sampled during active COVID-19. The chain couples TRBV19 to TRBJ1-2; the D gene is possibly TRBD1 (5 bases). CDR3 protein: CASSGSRVPNYGYTF. The CDR3 DNA sequence: TGTGCCAGTAGTGGTAGCAGGGTACCTAACTATGGCTACACCTTC.